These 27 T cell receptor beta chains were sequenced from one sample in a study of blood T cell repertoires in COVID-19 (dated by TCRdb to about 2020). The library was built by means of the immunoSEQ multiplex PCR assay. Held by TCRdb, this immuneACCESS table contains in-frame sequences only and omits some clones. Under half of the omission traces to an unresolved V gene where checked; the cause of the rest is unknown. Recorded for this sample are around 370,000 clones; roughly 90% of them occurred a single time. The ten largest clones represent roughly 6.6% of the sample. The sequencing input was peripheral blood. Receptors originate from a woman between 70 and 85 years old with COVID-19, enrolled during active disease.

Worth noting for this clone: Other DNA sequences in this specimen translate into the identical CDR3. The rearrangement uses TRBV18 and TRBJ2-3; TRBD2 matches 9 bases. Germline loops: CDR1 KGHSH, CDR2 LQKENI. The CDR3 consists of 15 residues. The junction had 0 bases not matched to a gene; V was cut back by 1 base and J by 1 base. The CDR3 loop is CASSPLAGGTDTQYF. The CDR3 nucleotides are TGTGCCAGCTCACCACTAGCGGGGGGCACAGATACGCAGTATTTT.

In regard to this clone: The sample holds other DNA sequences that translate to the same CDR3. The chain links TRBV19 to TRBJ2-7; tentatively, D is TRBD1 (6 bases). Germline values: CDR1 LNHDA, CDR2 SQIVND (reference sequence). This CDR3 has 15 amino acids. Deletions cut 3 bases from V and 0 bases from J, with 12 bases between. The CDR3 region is CASSMGQGSSYEQYF. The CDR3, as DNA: TGTGCCAGTAGTATGGGGCAGGGGTCCTCCTACGAGCAGTACTTC.

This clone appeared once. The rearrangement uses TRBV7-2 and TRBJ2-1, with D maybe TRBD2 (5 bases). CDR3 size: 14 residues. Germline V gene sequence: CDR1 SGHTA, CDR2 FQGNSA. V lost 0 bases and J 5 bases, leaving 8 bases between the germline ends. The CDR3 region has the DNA TGTGCCAGCAGCTTAGCTGTCGGGAACAATGAGCAGTTCTTC. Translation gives CASSLAVGNNEQFF. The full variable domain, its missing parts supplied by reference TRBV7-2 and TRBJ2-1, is GAGVSQSPSNKVTEKGKDVELRCDPISGHTALYWYRQSLGQGLEFLIYFQGNSAPDKSGLPSDRFSAERTGGSVSTLTIQRTQQEDSAVYLCASSLAVGNNEQFFGPGTRLTVL.

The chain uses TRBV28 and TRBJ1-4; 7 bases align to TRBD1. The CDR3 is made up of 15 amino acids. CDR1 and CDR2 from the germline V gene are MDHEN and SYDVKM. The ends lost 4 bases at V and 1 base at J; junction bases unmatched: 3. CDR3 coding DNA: TGTGCCAGCAGTTACCAGGGGGGAACTAATGAAAAACTGTTTTTT. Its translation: CASSYQGGTNEKLFF.

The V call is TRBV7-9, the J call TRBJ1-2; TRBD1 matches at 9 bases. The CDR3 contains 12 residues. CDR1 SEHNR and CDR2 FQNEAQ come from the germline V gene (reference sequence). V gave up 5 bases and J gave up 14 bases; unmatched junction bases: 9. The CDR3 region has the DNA TGTGCCAGCAGCGTCCGGGACAGGGTGGGGACCTTC. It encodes CASSVRDRVGTF.

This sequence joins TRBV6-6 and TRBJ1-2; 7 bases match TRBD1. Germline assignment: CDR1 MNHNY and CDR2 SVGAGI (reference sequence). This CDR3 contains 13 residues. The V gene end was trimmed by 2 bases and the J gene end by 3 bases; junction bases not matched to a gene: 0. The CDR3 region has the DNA TGTGCCAGCAGTTACGACAGGGACTATGGCTACACCTTC. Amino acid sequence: CASSYDRDYGYTF.

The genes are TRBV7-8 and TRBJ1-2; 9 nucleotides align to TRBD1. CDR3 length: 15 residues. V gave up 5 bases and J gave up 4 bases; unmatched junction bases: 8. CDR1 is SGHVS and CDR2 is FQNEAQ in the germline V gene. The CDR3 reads CASSPTGTGPYGYTF. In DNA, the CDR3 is TGTGCCAGCAGCCCGACCGGGACAGGGCCCTATGGCTACACCTTC.

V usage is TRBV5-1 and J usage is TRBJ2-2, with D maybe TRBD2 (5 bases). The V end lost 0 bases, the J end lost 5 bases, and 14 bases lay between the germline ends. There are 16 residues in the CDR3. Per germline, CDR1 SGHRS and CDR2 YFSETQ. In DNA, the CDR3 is TGCGCCAGCAGCTTGGGCCAGAAGCGAGGGACCGGGGAGCTGTTTTTT. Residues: CASSLGQKRGTGELFF.

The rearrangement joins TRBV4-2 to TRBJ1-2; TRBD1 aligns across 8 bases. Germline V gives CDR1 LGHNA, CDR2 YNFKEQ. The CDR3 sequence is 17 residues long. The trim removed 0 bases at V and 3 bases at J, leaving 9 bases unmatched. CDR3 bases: TGTGCCAGCAGCCAAGAGGGGGATCAGGGGGCCCACTATGGCTACACCTTC. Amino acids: CASSQEGDQGAHYGYTF.

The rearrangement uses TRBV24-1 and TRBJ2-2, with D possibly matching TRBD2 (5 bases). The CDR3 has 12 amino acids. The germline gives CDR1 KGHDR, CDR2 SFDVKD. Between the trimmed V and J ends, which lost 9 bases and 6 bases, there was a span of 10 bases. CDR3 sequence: CATRSGSGELFF. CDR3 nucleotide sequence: TGTGCCACCCGATCGGGGTCCGGGGAGCTGTTTTTT.

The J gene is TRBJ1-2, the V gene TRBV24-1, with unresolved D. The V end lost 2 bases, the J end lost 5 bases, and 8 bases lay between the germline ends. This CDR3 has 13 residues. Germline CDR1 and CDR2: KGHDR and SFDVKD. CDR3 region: CATSDSSEYGYTF. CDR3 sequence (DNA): TGTGCCACCAGTGATTCATCAGAATATGGCTACACCTTC.

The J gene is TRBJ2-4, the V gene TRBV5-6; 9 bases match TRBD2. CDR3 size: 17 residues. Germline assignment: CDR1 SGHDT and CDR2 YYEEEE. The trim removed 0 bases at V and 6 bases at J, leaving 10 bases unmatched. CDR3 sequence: CASSLVPSGGPRNIQYF. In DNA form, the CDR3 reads TGTGCCAGCAGCTTGGTACCCAGCGGGGGGCCCCGAAACATTCAGTACTTC.

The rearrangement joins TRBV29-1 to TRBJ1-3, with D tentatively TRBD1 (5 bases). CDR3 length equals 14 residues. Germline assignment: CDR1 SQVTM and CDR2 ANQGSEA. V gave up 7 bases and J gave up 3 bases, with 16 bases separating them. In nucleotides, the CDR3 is TGCAGCGCAGCCGCGCAGGGCCGTGGAAACACCATATATTTT. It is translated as CSAAAQGRGNTIYF.

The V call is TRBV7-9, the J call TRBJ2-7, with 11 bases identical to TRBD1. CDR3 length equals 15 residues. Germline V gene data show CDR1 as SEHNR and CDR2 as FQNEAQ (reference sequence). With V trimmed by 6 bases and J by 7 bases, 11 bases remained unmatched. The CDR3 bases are TGTGCCAGCAGTTCGCAGGGGACAGGGGGATTTGAGCAGTACTTC. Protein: CASSSQGTGGFEQYF.

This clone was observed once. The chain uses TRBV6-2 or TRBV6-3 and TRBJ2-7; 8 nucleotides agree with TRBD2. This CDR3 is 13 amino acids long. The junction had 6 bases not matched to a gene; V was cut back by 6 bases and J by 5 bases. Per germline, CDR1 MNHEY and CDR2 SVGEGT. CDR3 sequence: CASSPGLAHEQYF. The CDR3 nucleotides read TGTGCCAGCAGCCCCGGACTAGCCCACGAGCAGTACTTC.

The CDR3 region is CASSQGHPRDEKLFF. The DNA for the CDR3 is TGTGCCAGCAGCCAAGGACATCCCAGAGATGAAAAACTGTTTTTT. The genes are TRBV3-1 (or the pseudogene TRBV3-2) and TRBJ1-4, with D uncertain. This CDR3 contains 15 residues. Germline CDR1 and CDR2: LGHDT and YNNKEL (reference sequence). V lost 1 base and J 6 bases, leaving 12 bases between the germline ends.

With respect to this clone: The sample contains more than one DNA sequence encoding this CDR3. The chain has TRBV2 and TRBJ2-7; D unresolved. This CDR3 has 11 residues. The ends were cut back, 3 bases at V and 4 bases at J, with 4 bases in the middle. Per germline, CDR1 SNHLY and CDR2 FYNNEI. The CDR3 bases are TGTGCCAGCAGTGACGGGTACGAGCAGTACTTC. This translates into CASSDGYEQYF.

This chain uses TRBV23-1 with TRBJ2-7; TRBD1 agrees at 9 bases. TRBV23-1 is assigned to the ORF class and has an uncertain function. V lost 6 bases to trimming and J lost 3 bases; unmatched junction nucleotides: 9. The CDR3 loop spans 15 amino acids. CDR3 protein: CASSPPTGGVYEQYF. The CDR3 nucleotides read TGCGCCAGCAGCCCTCCTACAGGGGGCGTCTACGAGCAGTACTTC.

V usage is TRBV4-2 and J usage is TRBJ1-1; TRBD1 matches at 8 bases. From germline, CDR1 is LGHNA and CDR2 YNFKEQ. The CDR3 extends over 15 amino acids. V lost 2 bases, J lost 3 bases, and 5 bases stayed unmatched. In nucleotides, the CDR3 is TGTGCCAGCAGCCAATCCCGGACAGGGCACACTGAAGCTTTCTTT. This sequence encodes CASSQSRTGHTEAFF.

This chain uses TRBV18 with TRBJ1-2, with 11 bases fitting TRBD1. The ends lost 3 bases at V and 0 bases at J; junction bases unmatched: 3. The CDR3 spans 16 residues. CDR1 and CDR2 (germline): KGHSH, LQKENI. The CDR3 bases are TGTGCCAGCTCACCGGGACAGGGGGTTACTAACTATGGCTACACCTTC. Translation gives CASSPGQGVTNYGYTF.

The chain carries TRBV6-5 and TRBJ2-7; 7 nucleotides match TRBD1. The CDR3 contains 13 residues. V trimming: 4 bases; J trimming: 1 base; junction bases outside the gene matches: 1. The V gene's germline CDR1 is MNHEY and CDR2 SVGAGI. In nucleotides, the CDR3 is TGTGCCAGCAGTTCGGGACAGTCCTACGAGCAGTACTTC. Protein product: CASSSGQSYEQYF.

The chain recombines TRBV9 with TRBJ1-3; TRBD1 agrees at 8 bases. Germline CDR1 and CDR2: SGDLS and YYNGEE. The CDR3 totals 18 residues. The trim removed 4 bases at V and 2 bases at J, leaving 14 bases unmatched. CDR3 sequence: CASSRGGTGFVTGNTIYF. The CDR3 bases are TGTGCCAGCAGCAGAGGAGGGACAGGCTTCGTCACTGGAAACACCATATATTTT.

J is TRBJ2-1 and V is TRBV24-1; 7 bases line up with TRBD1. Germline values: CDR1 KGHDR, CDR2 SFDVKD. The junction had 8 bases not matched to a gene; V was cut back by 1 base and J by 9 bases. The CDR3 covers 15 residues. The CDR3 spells CATSDLSERGLEQFF. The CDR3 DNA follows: TGTGCCACCAGTGATTTAAGTGAGAGGGGGCTTGAGCAGTTCTTC.

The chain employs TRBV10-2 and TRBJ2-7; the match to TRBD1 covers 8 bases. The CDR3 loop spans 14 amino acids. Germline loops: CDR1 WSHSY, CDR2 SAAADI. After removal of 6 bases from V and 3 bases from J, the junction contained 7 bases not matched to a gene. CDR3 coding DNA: TGCGCCAGCAGCGGGACAGGAGTAGACTACGAGCAGTACTTC. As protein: CASSGTGVDYEQYF.

The CDR3 loop reads CASSRFEQFF. CDR3 DNA: TGTGCCAGCAGTCGGTTCGAGCAGTTCTTC. The chain has TRBV28 and TRBJ2-1; D gene ambiguous. From germline, CDR1 is MDHEN and CDR2 SYDVKM. The CDR3 runs to 10 residues. With 5 bases removed from V and 10 bases from J, the gap between germline ends came to 6 bases.

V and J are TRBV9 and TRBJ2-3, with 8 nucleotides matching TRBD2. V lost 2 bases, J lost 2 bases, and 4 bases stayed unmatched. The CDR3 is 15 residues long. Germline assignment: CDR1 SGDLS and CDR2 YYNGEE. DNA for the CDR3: TGTGCCAGCAGCGTCAGCGGGGGCCTCACAGATACGCAGTATTTT. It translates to CASSVSGGLTDTQYF.

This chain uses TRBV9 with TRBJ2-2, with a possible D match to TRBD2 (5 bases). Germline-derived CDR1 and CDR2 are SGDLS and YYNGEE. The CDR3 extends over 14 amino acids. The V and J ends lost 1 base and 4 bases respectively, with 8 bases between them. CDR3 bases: TGTGCCAGCAGCGTAACCACTAGCACCGGGGAGCTGTTTTTT. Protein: CASSVTTSTGELFF.